Shown below are 16 T cell receptor beta chains from a single sample sequenced in a study of T cell clusters in autoimmune cytopenias. Each sample's input was approximately 0.25 ug genomic DNA, 35,000 to 40,000 genome equivalents. TRB rearrangements were amplified by touch-down multiplex PCR with mixed TRB-A/B primers. TCRdb reprocessed the multiplex PCR reads and keeps a single row for each CDR3 protein, giving no DNA. This sample contains several thousand distinct CDR3 sequences. This sample was also put to use in a study of T cell repertoires in aging, cancer and after chemotherapy.

The specimen sequenced was peripheral blood. Source of these receptors: a human donor in good health.

The rearrangement uses TRBV5-6 and TRBJ2-1; TCRdb lists TRBD1, though no DNA is available to test this call. This CDR3 is built from 15 residues. CDR1 is SGHDT and CDR2 is YYEEEE in the germline V gene. CDR3 loop: CASSLVGAGYNEQFF.

V is TRBV29-1 and J is TRBJ1-6; there is no DNA to check the TCRdb D call of TRBD1. From germline, CDR1 is SQVTM and CDR2 ANQGSEA. CDR3 length: 15 amino acids. The CDR3 reads CSAGTGSSYNSPLHF.

V is TRBV15 and J is TRBJ1-5; checking the TCRdb D call of TRBD1 is not possible without DNA. The CDR3 extends over 15 amino acids. Looked up from germline, CDR1 is LNHNV and CDR2 is YYDKDF (reference sequence). The CDR3 sequence: CATSGTGLGNQPQHF.

The chain is built from TRBV19 and TRBJ2-7; the D call of TRBD2 rests on TCRdb alone, since no DNA is present to check it. From germline, CDR1 is LNHDA and CDR2 SQIVND (reference sequence). This CDR3 spans 15 amino acids. The CDR3 loop is CASSLTGLAVYEQYF.

The CDR3 sequence is CASSIGMKLTSSRIQYF. The rearrangement joins TRBV19 to TRBJ2-4; the TCRdb call, TRBD2, lacks DNA for checking. Germline V gives CDR1 LNHDA, CDR2 SQIVND (reference sequence). The CDR3 sequence is 17 residues long.

This clonotype is labeled medium-sized based on frequency. V usage is TRBV5-6 and J usage is TRBJ2-3; TCRdb's D call of TRBD2 is untestable without DNA. CDR1 and CDR2 (germline): SGHDT, YYEEEE. The CDR3 contains 14 residues. The CDR3 is CASSFWRGADTQYF.

The gene calls are TRBV7-2 and TRBJ2-7; the D call of TRBD2 rests on TCRdb alone, since no DNA is present to check it. The CDR3 consists of 16 residues. Germline V gene data show CDR1 as SGHTA and CDR2 as FQGNSA. CDR3 in amino acids: CASSDLPGLVPHEQYF.

The V call is TRBV7-2, the J call TRBJ2-7; TCRdb proposes TRBD2, but this gene call is untestable without DNA. Germline assignment: CDR1 SGHTA and CDR2 FQGNSA. The CDR3 extends over 16 amino acids. CDR3 region: CASSKSTSGSGYEQYF.

According to its frequency, this clonotype is medium-sized. This chain connects TRBV29-1 to TRBJ1-1; TCRdb reports TRBD1, a call that lacks DNA to check it against. Germline V gene data show CDR1 as SQVTM and CDR2 as ANQGSEA. This CDR3 has 11 residues. CDR3 residues: CSVEGRDRVSF.

The V gene is TRBV7-9, the J gene TRBJ1-4. The CDR3 loop spans 17 amino acids. The germline V gene has CDR1 SEHNR and CDR2 FQNEAQ (reference sequence). The CDR3 loop reads CASSLALTGGAYEKLFF.

CDR3 residues: CASSRLSSGFRSSYNEQFF. The chain is built from TRBV5-1 and TRBJ2-1; TCRdb indicates TRBD1, and absent DNA this call remains unverified. The V gene's germline CDR1 is SGHRS and CDR2 YFSETQ. The length of the CDR3 is 19 residues. Based on the CDR3 plus reference TRBV5-1 and TRBJ2-1, the full variable domain is KAGVTQTPRYLIKTRGQQVTLSCSPISGHRSVSWYQQTPGQGLQFLFEYFSETQRNKGNFPGRFSGRQFSNSRSEMNVSTLELGDSALYLCASSRLSSGFRSSYNEQFFGPGTRLTVL.

The rearrangement uses TRBV12-3 or TRBV12-4 and TRBJ1-4. The CDR3 loop spans 14 amino acids. The CDR3 sequence is CASSLVRTNEKLFF.

V is TRBV5-4 and J is TRBJ2-3; the TCRdb D gene call, TRBD2, has no DNA to confirm it. The CDR3 consists of 14 residues. Germline loops: CDR1 SGHNT, CDR2 YYREEE (reference sequence). The CDR3: CASSSTSGGFTQYF.

This sequence joins TRBV25-1 and TRBJ2-3; lacking DNA, the TRBD1 call made by TCRdb goes unchecked. CDR1 and CDR2 from the germline V gene are MGHDK and SYGVNS. The CDR3 spans 14 residues. The CDR3 loop reads CASSTGTATDTQYF.

In terms of frequency, this clonotype is medium-sized. The genes are TRBV19 and TRBJ2-6; as DNA is missing, the TRBD1 call by TCRdb cannot be tested. Germline V lookup: CDR1 LNHDA, CDR2 SQIVND (reference sequence). The CDR3 is made up of 17 amino acids. The CDR3: CASTGDRGHSGANVLTF.

This clonotype shows up as medium-sized by frequency. This chain links TRBV29-1 with TRBJ2-2; TCRdb indicates TRBD2, and absent DNA this call remains unverified. CDR1 and CDR2 from the germline V gene are SQVTM and ANQGSEA. This CDR3 comprises 14 residues. The CDR3 sequence is CSGTGLAGTGELFF.